Sequencing of this TCR beta chain was carried out in a study of T cell responses to AZD1222 COVID-19 vaccine. The CDR3 runs to 12 residues. The germline gives CDR1 SNHLY, CDR2 FYNNEI. General study findings and limits: Clonal diversity may have been underestimated, and the donors were mostly white British, with more females than males.

On this clone itself: Its target is unknown. Sequence at one end of the junction differs from germline and may be a read error.

The protocol was immunoSEQ multiplex PCR, while the TCRdb copy is restricted to in-frame clones and leaves out a portion. The table shows 150,000 to 200,000 clones, with 92% occurring only once. Sequences were derived from peripheral blood, sampled on day 0 of AZD1222 vaccination. The chain employs TRBV2 and TRBJ2-7; 7 nucleotides align to TRBD2. This clonotype originated in an adult in good health. For the CDR3, the DNA is TGTGCCAGCACTGAACTAGCGTACGAGCAGTACTTC. This gives the protein CASTELAYEQYF.